Listed below are T cell receptor beta chains from one sample, sequenced in a study of blood T cell repertoires in COVID-19. Some clones are missing from TCRdb's copy, which holds only in-frame ones; the method was immunoSEQ multiplex PCR. This table has around 200,000 clones, around 80% appearing once. Sequenced input: peripheral blood. Receptors were obtained from a woman aged 70 to 79 with acute or convalescent COVID-19. Each CDR3 is given with its conserved first and last residue. A D gene is named only where the DNA matches it firmly. Where a row states a size, it is once, few, many or the class of an expanded clone; other rows omit it.

TRBV6-1,.,TRBJ2-4,.,TGTGCCAGCAGTGAAAAGCGGCTCAGGATAAACATTCAGTACTTC,CASSEKRLRINIQYF
TRBV30,.,TRBJ2-3,.,TGTGCCTGGAGTAGGCGGGCCCGAGCTGGCACAGATACGCAGTATTTT,CAWSRRARAGTDTQYF
TRBV24-1,.,TRBJ1-1,.,TGTGCCACCAGGGCGGGGGACGGAATGAACACTGAAGCTTTCTTT,CATRAGDGMNTEAFF
TRBV27,.,TRBJ2-7,.,TGTGCCAGCAGTTTAGGCGGGGCGGGGGAGCAGTACTTC,CASSLGGAGEQYF
TRBV18,.,TRBJ2-7,.,TGTGCCAGCTCACCCCAGGACACCTACGAGCAGTACTTC,CASSPQDTYEQYF
TRBV2,TRBD1,TRBJ2-7,.,TGTGCCAGCAGTGAAAACCAGGGGGCACTTTACGAGCAGTACTTC,CASSENQGALYEQYF
TRBV29-1,.,TRBJ2-3,.,TGCAGCGTCTCAACAGGCACAGATACGCAGTATTTT,CSVSTGTDTQYF
TRBV5-1,TRBD1,TRBJ1-1,.,TGCGCCAGCAGCTTGGCTGTGTGGGCAGGGGGCATGGACACTGAAGCTTTCTTT,CASSLAVWAGGMDTEAFF
TRBV28,.,TRBJ2-5,.,TGTGCCAGCAGTTTGATGGGAGTAGAGACCCAGTACTTC,CASSLMGVETQYF
TRBV29-1,.,TRBJ1-2,.,TGCAGCGTGGTAACATACCTTCCTAACTATGGCTACACCTTC,CSVVTYLPNYGYTF
TRBV19,.,TRBJ2-2,.,TGTGCCAGTAGTATACGTACAAGGGAGCTGTTTTTT,CASSIRTRELFF
TRBV28,.,TRBJ2-1,.,TGTGCCAGCACCACAGGGTACAATGAGCAGTTCTTC,CASTTGYNEQFF
TRBV7-9,.,TRBJ1-5,large,TGTGCCAGCAGCCCGACCCAAGCGGGCAATCAGCCCCAGCATTTT,CASSPTQAGNQPQHF
TRBV27,TRBD1,TRBJ2-7,.,TGTGCCAGCAGTAAGGACAGGGGGTTATCCTACGAGCAGTACTTC,CASSKDRGLSYEQYF
TRBV9,.,TRBJ2-1,.,TGTGCCAGCAGCTCTCTTAGCGGTAATGAGCAGTTCTTC,CASSSLSGNEQFF
TRBV14,.,TRBJ2-1,.,TGTGCCAGCAGCCAAGCCCAGGGTCGCGAGCAGTTCTTC,CASSQAQGREQFF
TRBV15,TRBD2,TRBJ2-2,once,TGTGCCACCAGCAGAGAAGCGGGACGGACCGGGGAGCTGTTTTTT,CATSREAGRTGELFF
TRBV3-1/TRBV3-2,TRBD2,TRBJ2-1,.,TGTGCCAGCAGGCCGGGAGGTCGCAATGAGCAGTTCTTC,CASRPGGRNEQFF
TRBV27,.,TRBJ1-1,once,TGTGCCAGCAGTTTATCTGGCCTGAAGAACACTGAAGCTTTCTTT,CASSLSGLKNTEAFF
TRBV5-6,.,TRBJ1-1,.,TGTGCCAGCAGCTTGGTTCAGGGTCAGGGAACTGAAGCTTTCTTT,CASSLVQGQGTEAFF